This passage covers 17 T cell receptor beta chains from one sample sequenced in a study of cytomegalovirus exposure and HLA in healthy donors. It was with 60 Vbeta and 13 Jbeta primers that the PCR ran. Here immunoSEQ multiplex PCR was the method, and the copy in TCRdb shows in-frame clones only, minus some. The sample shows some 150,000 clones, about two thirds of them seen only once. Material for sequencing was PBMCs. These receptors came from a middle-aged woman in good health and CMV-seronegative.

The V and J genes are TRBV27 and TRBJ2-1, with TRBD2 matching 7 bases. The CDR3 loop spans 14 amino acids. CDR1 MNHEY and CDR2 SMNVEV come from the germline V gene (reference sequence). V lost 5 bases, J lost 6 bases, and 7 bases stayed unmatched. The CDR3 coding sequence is TGTGCCAGCAGTGATCACGGGGGGACCAATGAGCAGTTCTTC. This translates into CASSDHGGTNEQFF.

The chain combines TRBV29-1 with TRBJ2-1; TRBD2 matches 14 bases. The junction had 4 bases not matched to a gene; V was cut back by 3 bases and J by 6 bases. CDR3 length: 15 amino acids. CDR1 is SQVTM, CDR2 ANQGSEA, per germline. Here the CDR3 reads CSVDRLAGGGNEQFF. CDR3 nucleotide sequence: TGCAGCGTTGACCGACTAGCGGGGGGGGGCAATGAGCAGTTCTTC.

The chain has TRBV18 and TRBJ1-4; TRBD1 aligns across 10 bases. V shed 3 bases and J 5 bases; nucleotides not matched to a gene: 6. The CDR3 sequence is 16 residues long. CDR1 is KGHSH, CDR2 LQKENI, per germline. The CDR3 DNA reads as TGTGCCAGCTCACCCCAGAGACAGGGGGCGAATGAAAAACTGTTTTTT. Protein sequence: CASSPQRQGANEKLFF. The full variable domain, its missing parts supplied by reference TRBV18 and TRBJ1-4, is NAGVMQNPRHLVRRRGQEARLRCSPMKGHSHVYWYRQLPEEGLKFMVYLQKENIIDESGMPKERFSAEFPKEGPSILRIQQVVRGDSAAYFCASSPQRQGANEKLFFGSGTQLSVL.

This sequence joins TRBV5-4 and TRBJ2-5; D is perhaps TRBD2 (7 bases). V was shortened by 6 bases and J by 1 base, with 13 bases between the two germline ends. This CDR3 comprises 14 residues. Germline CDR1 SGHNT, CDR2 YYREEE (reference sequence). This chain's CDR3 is CASNKRGGQETQYF. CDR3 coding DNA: TGTGCCAGCAACAAAAGGGGGGGCCAAGAGACCCAGTACTTC.

CDR3 DNA: TGCGCCAGCAGCTCCGGGACAGCCCAAGAGACCCAGTACTTC. It codes for CASSSGTAQETQYF. J is TRBJ2-5 and V is TRBV5-1, with 7 bases lining up with TRBD1. V lost 3 bases and J lost 1; bases outside the gene matches: 3. Germline CDR1 reads SGHRS; CDR2 reads YFSETQ. This CDR3 spans 14 amino acids.

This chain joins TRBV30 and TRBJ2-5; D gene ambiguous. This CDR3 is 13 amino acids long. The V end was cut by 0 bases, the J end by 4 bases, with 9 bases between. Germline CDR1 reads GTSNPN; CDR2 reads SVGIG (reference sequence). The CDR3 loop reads CAWSVLSRETQYF. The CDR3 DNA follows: TGTGCCTGGAGTGTACTATCCAGAGAGACCCAGTACTTC.

The DNA of the CDR3 is TGTGCCAGCAGCTCACAGGGATTGGCGAACACTGAAGCTTTCTTT. Its protein is CASSSQGLANTEAFF. The rearrangement links TRBV7-8 to TRBJ1-1; weak D call: TRBD1 (6 bases). This CDR3 has 15 amino acids. The germline CDR1 and CDR2 sequences are SGHVS and FQNEAQ. V was clipped by 4 bases and J by 1 base, with 13 bases between them.

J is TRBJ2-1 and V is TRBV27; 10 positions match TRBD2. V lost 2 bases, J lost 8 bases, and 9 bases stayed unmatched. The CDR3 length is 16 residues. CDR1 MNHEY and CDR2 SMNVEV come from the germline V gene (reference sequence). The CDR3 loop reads CASSLITSGGVYEQFF. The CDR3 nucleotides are TGTGCCAGCAGTTTAATCACCAGCGGGGGGGTGTATGAGCAGTTCTTC.

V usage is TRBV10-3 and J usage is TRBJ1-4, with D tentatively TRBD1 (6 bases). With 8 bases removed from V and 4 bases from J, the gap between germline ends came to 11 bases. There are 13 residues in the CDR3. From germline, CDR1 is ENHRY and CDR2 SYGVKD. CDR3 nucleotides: TGTGCCATCCGGCCGGACAGTAATGAAAAACTGTTTTTT. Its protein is CAIRPDSNEKLFF.

CDR3 coding DNA: TGTGCCAGCACTCAACAGGGGAACACTGAAGCTTTCTTT. The encoded protein is CASTQQGNTEAFF. The chain uses TRBV7-2 and TRBJ1-1, with D perhaps matching TRBD1 (6 bases). Germline V CDR1 and CDR2: SGHTA, FQGNSA. The V end lost 7 bases, the J end lost 1 base, and 10 bases lay between the germline ends. This CDR3 is built from 13 residues.

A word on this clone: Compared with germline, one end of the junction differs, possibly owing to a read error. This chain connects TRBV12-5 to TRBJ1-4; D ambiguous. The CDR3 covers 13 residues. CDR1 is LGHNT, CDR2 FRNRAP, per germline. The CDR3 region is CASADDYPIFRDF. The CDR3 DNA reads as TGTGCTAGTGCCGACGACTACCCCATTTTCCGGGATTTT.

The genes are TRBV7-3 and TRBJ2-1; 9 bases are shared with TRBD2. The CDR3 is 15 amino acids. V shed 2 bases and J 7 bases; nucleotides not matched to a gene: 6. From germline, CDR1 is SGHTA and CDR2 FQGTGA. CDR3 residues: CASSLSLAGRNEQFF. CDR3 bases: TGTGCCAGCAGCTTATCGCTAGCGGGGAGGAATGAGCAGTTCTTC. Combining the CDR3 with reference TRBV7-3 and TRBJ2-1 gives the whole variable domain GAGVSQTPSNKVTEKGKYVELRCDPISGHTALYWYRQSLGQGPEFLIYFQGTGAADDSGLPNDRFFAVRPEGSVSTLKIQRTERGDSAVYLCASSLSLAGRNEQFFGPGTRLTVL.

The CDR3 region is CASSLQGQGDEQFF. The CDR3 bases are TGCGCCAGCAGTTTACAGGGCCAGGGCGATGAGCAGTTCTTC. The chain is built from TRBV10-2 and TRBJ2-1; D is possibly TRBD1 (6 bases). Trimming pared 5 bases from V and 8 bases from J, leaving 16 bases between. The CDR3 runs 14 residues. Germline V gene lookup returns CDR1 WSHSY and CDR2 SAAADI.

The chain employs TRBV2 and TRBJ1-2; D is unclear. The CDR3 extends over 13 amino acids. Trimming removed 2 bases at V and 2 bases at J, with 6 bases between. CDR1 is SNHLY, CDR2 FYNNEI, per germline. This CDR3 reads CASSESRNYGYTF. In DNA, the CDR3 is TGTGCCAGCAGTGAAAGCAGGAACTATGGCTACACCTTC.

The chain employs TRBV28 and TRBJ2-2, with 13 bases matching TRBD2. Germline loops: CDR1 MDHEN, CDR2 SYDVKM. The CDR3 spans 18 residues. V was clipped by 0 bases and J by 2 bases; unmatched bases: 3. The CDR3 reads CASSLWGLAGRNTGELFF. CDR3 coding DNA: TGTGCCAGCAGTTTATGGGGACTAGCGGGGCGAAACACCGGGGAGCTGTTTTTT.

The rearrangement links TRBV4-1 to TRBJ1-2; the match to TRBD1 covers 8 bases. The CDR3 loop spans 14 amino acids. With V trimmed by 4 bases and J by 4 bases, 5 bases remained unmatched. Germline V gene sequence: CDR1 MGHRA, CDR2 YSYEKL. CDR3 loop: CASSPDRGGYGYTF. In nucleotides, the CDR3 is TGCGCCAGCAGCCCCGACAGGGGTGGCTATGGCTACACCTTC.

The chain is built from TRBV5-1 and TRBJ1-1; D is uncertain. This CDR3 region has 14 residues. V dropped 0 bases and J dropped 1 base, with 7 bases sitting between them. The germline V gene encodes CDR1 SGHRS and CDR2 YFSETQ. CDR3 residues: CASSLAVGNTEAFF. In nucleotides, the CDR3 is TGCGCCAGCAGCTTGGCGGTTGGGAACACTGAAGCTTTCTTT. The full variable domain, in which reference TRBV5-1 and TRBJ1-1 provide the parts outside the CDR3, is KAGVTQTPRYLIKTRGQQVTLSCSPISGHRSVSWYQQTPGQGLQFLFEYFSETQRNKGNFPGRFSGRQFSNSRSEMNVSTLELGDSALYLCASSLAVGNTEAFFGQGTRLTVV.